The 19 T cell receptor beta chains in this list originate from one sample, sequenced in a study of control samples from healthy donors and cancer patients. Libraries were prepared by immunoSEQ multiplex PCR; TCRdb keeps only in-frame clonotypes and omits some of them. The sample lists about 120,000 clones, over 75% occurring once. The sequenced sample was blood. The receptors stem from a young man in good health.

The chain links TRBV5-1 to TRBJ1-2; maybe TRBD1 (6 bases). Deletions cut 4 bases from V and 4 bases from J, with 8 bases between. In germline, CDR1 is SGHRS, CDR2 YFSETQ. The CDR3 consists of 12 residues. This chain's CDR3 is CASSLDSYGYTF. CDR3 DNA: TGCGCCAGCAGCCTGGACAGCTATGGCTACACCTTC.

About this clone itself: An end of the junction does not agree with germline; a read error may underlie this. V gene TRBV7-9 combines with J gene TRBJ2-2; unclear D gene. Germline-derived CDR1 and CDR2 are SEHNR and FQNEAQ (reference sequence). CDR3 length: 15 amino acids. This CDR3 is CASRLAVGNTGELFF. CDR3 nucleotide sequence: TGTGCCAGCAGGTTAGCTGTGGGTAACACCGGGGAGCTGTTTTTT. Combining the CDR3 with reference TRBV7-9 and TRBJ2-2 gives the whole variable domain DTGVSQNPRHKITKRGQNVTFRCDPISEHNRLYWYRQTLGQGPEFLTYFQNEAQLEKSRLLSDRFSAERPKGSFSTLEIQRTEQGDSAMYLCASRLAVGNTGELFFGEGSRLTVL.

V is TRBV4-3 and J is TRBJ1-4; a weak D match, TRBD1 (5 bases). CDR1 and CDR2 from the germline V gene are LGHNA and YSLEER. Trimming shortened V by 0 bases and J by 8 bases, and 13 bases separated the two germline ends. The CDR3 is 15 amino acids. The CDR3 DNA sequence: TGCGCCAGCAGCCAAGATTGGCAGGGAAGAGAAAAACTGTTTTTT. Translating gives CASSQDWQGREKLFF.

In regard to this clone: Other DNA sequences of this sample code for an identical CDR3. The gene calls are TRBV27 and TRBJ2-5, with 9 bases aligning to TRBD1. Per the germline V gene, CDR1 is MNHEY and CDR2 is SMNVEV (reference sequence). This CDR3 contains 14 residues. V dropped 2 bases and J dropped 2; count of bases not matched to a gene: 0. The CDR3 loop is CASSLGQGQETQYF. The CDR3 bases are TGTGCCAGCAGTTTAGGACAGGGGCAAGAGACCCAGTACTTC.

This chain connects TRBV6-5 to TRBJ1-1, with TRBD1 identical over 8 bases. This CDR3 is 16 amino acids long. Trimming at V came to 3 bases and at J to 0 bases, leaving 6 bases not matched to a gene. The germline gives CDR1 MNHEY, CDR2 SVGAGI. The CDR3 DNA reads as TGTGCCAGCAGTTATAGACAGGGGCGACTGAACACTGAAGCTTTCTTT. The encoded protein is CASSYRQGRLNTEAFF.

This clone has a handful of counts. The chain links TRBV10-3 to TRBJ1-2; 12 nucleotides match TRBD1. V shed 0 bases and J 7 bases; nucleotides not matched to a gene: 9. Germline V lookup: CDR1 ENHRY, CDR2 SYGVKD. The CDR3 loop spans 17 amino acids. As DNA, the CDR3 is TGTGCCATCAGTGAGTCCCTATCCGGGACAGGGGGCGGTGGCTACACCTTC. Its translation is CAISESLSGTGGGGYTF.

This chain links TRBV21-1 with TRBJ2-3. TRBV21-1 is described as a pseudogene. The CDR3 consists of 15 residues. The CDR3 spells CASSGSPLPRDTQYF. The CDR3 DNA follows: TGTGCCAGCAGCGGAAGCCCGCTTCCCAGAGATACGCAGTATTTT.

V gene TRBV2 combines with J gene TRBJ2-7; 7 positions match TRBD1. Germline V gene lookup returns CDR1 SNHLY and CDR2 FYNNEI. CDR3 length: 12 residues. V lost 11 bases to trimming and J lost 2 bases; unmatched junction nucleotides: 6. CDR3 region: CASCQGAYEQYF. In DNA form, the CDR3 reads TGTGCCTCCTGCCAGGGGGCCTACGAGCAGTACTTC.

The chain carries TRBV5-1 and TRBJ2-1; TRBD2 is a possible D gene (7 bases). Trimming took off 4 bases at V and 8 bases at J, with 13 bases between the two ends. This CDR3 region has 13 residues. Germline V lookup: CDR1 SGHRS, CDR2 YFSETQ. The CDR3 region has the DNA TGCGCCAGCAGCAGGGGGGGTACAGATGAGCAGTTCTTC. Its translation is CASSRGGTDEQFF.

CDR3 nucleotide sequence: TGTGCCAGCAGCTTATCATTAAACACTGAAGCTTTCTTT. This gives the protein CASSLSLNTEAFF. The V call is TRBV11-3, the J call TRBJ1-1; no clear D gene. Germline CDR1 reads SGHNT; CDR2 reads YENEEA. V lost 2 bases, J lost 2 bases, and 6 bases lay in between. This CDR3 spans 13 amino acids.

The CDR3 region has the DNA TGTGCCAGCAGCTTGAGCGGGAGCGGGTACGAGCAGTACTTC. Residues: CASSLSGSGYEQYF. The V and J genes are TRBV7-3 and TRBJ2-7; 8 nucleotides agree with TRBD2. CDR1 and CDR2 (germline): SGHTA, FQGTGA. The CDR3 runs 14 residues. The ends lost 3 bases at V and 4 bases at J; junction bases unmatched: 5. Filled out from reference TRBV7-3 and TRBJ2-7, the complete variable domain reads GAGVSQTPSNKVTEKGKYVELRCDPISGHTALYWYRQSLGQGPEFLIYFQGTGAADDSGLPNDRFFAVRPEGSVSTLKIQRTERGDSAVYLCASSLSGSGYEQYFGPGTRLTVT.

This chain joins TRBV11-2 and TRBJ2-7; D possibly corresponds to TRBD2 (5 bases). The V and J ends lost 4 bases and 5 bases respectively, with 15 bases between them. The CDR3 totals 14 residues. The V gene's germline CDR1 is SGHAT and CDR2 FQNNGV. CDR3 protein: CASSSKAGSNEQYF. DNA for the CDR3: TGTGCCAGCAGCTCTAAGGCGGGTAGCAACGAGCAGTACTTC.

The chain combines TRBV19 with TRBJ1-2; no clear D. Trimming took off 7 bases at V and 4 bases at J, with 13 bases between the two ends. Germline CDR1 and CDR2: LNHDA and SQIVND (reference sequence). There are 13 residues in the CDR3. Here the CDR3 DNA reads TGTGCCAGTACCCCAACGGGGAGCTATGGCTACACCTTC. Protein: CASTPTGSYGYTF. Together with reference TRBV19 and TRBJ1-2, the CDR3 gives the full variable domain: DGGITQSPKYLFRKEGQNVTLSCEQNLNHDAMYWYRQDPGQGLRLIYYSQIVNDFQKGDIAEGYSVSREKKESFPLTVTSAQKNPTAFYLCASTPTGSYGYTFGSGTRLTVV.

V and J are TRBV6-2 or TRBV6-3 and TRBJ1-2; D remains unclear. This CDR3 has 11 residues. Trimming took 6 bases from V and 7 from J, leaving 9 bases between them. Germline CDR1 is MNHEY and CDR2 is SVGEGT. This CDR3 reads CASSLLRGYTF. The DNA for the CDR3 is TGTGCCAGCAGCCTCCTTCGTGGCTACACCTTC.

The genes are TRBV24-1 and TRBJ2-3, with D hard to call. Germline V lookup: CDR1 KGHDR, CDR2 SFDVKD. The germline V and J ends were trimmed by 3 bases and 1 base, with 13 bases remaining between them. The CDR3 has 16 amino acids. CDR3 in amino acids: CATSDPRAAGTDTQYF. The CDR3 bases are TGTGCCACCAGTGATCCAAGAGCTGCTGGCACAGATACGCAGTATTTT.

Of note for this clone: Mismatch with germline at one junction end may stem from a read error. V gene TRBV2 combines with J gene TRBJ1-1; D unclear. This CDR3 region has 8 residues. Germline CDR1 reads SNHLY; CDR2 reads FYNNEI. Written as DNA, the CDR3 is TGTGCCAGCACTGAAGCTTTCTTT. The encoded protein is CASTEAFF.

This chain connects TRBV10-1 to TRBJ2-1, with a weak D call TRBD1 (5 bases). The CDR3 is 11 amino acids. Germline V gene lookup returns CDR1 WNHNN and CDR2 SYGVQD (reference sequence). Trimming removed 4 bases from V and 8 bases from J, with 6 bases in between. DNA for the CDR3: TGCGCCAGCAGTGTAGGGGATGAGCAGTTCTTC. This translates into CASSVGDEQFF.

This clone has a single count. V and J are TRBV19 and TRBJ2-1, with 7 bases fitting TRBD2. The germline gives CDR1 LNHDA, CDR2 SQIVND (reference sequence). There are 14 residues in the CDR3. V was pared by 3 bases and J by 4 bases, with 3 bases of the junction left unmatched. DNA for the CDR3: TGTGCCAGTAGTATTTTACTAGCGTACAATGAGCAGTTCTTC. Its translation: CASSILLAYNEQFF.

This chain uses TRBV3-1 (or the pseudogene TRBV3-2) with TRBJ1-4; TRBD1 matches at 7 bases. The germline V gene has CDR1 LGHDT and CDR2 YNNKEL (reference sequence). The ends lost 0 bases at V and 1 base at J; junction bases unmatched: 2. The CDR3 is 16 residues long. CDR3 region: CASSQESGGTNEKLFF. The CDR3 DNA reads TGTGCCAGCAGCCAAGAATCAGGGGGAACTAATGAAAAACTGTTTTTT.